A selection of T cell receptor beta chains follows, all from one sample in a study of T cells in Graves' hyperthyroidism and ophthalmopathy. TCRdb re-called the multiplex PCR reads through MiXCR, storing one row per CDR3 protein. This sample has hundreds of thousands of distinct CDR3 sequences; about 20% occur once, and the top ten carry 47%. Sample: blood. Receptors originate from a man in his forties or fifties with Graves' ophthalmopathy. The CDR3 runs from the conserved cysteine through the conserved F or W. The order of the fields is CDR3 DNA, CDR3 protein, V gene, J gene, D gene, clone size. A D gene is named only where the DNA matches it firmly. Rows may omit the clone size; those that give it use once, few, many or a size class.

DNA: TGCAGTGCTAGGCCCAGACCCGGGACAGGGGATATTTACCAAGAGACCCAGTACTTC
CDR3: CSARPRPGTGDIYQETQYF
V: TRBV20-1
J: TRBJ2-5
D: TRBD1
size: -

DNA: TGCAGTGCCCGAGGACAGGCCCTGGAGACCCAGTACTTC
CDR3: CSARGQALETQYF
V: TRBV20-1
J: TRBJ2-5
D: TRBD1
size: -

DNA: TGCGCCAGCAGCCAAGCCCCCCCCACAGATACGCAGTATTTT
CDR3: CASSQAPPTDTQYF
V: TRBV5-1
J: TRBJ2-3
D: -
size: -

DNA: TGTGCCAGCAGTTTACAGCAGGGTCTGACAGATACGCAGTATTTT
CDR3: CASSLQQGLTDTQYF
V: TRBV28
J: TRBJ2-3
D: -
size: few

DNA: TGCAGTGCTAGAGATCGAGGCAGTAGTCCCTACGAGCAGTACTTC
CDR3: CSARDRGSSPYEQYF
V: TRBV20-1
J: TRBJ2-7
D: -
size: -

DNA: TGTGCCTGGAGTGTTTGGCGAGAGGAAGAGACCCAGTACTTC
CDR3: CAWSVWREEETQYF
V: TRBV30
J: TRBJ2-5
D: -
size: many

DNA: TGTGCCAGCAGCCAAGAATTGACAGGGGGTAGGTACGAGCAGTACTTC
CDR3: CASSQELTGGRYEQYF
V: TRBV4-2
J: TRBJ2-7
D: TRBD1
size: -

DNA: TGTGCCAGCAGCTCCGCGGACACCGCCTTCTGGGGCTACACCTTC
CDR3: CASSSADTAFWGYTF
V: TRBV13
J: TRBJ1-2
D: -
size: -

DNA: TGTGCCACCAGCTCAGAATCCCCTAGCGCGAACACCGGGGAGCTGTTTTTT
CDR3: CATSSESPSANTGELFF
V: TRBV15
J: TRBJ2-2
D: -
size: few

DNA: TGTGCCAGCAGTTTATTTCACGGGGGGGTCACTAATGAAAAACTGTTTTTT
CDR3: CASSLFHGGVTNEKLFF
V: TRBV28
J: TRBJ1-4
D: -
size: few

DNA: TGTGCCAGCAGTCAAGGACAGAGCACAGATACGCAGTATTTT
CDR3: CASSQGQSTDTQYF
V: TRBV12-3/TRBV12-4
J: TRBJ2-3
D: -
size: many

DNA: TGCGCCAGCAGCTGGGGCAGGGATCTCCTCCCCTCCTACAATGAGCAGTTCTTC
CDR3: CASSWGRDLLPSYNEQFF
V: TRBV5-1
J: TRBJ2-1
D: -
size: many

DNA: TGCAGCGTTGAGGGCGGCGGGGGCCACTCCTCGTTGGATACGCAGTATTTT
CDR3: CSVEGGGGHSSLDTQYF
V: TRBV29-1
J: TRBJ2-3
D: -
size: few

DNA: TGTGCCACCAGTGATTTGCGGGGTGGCTACACCTTC
CDR3: CATSDLRGGYTF
V: TRBV24-1
J: TRBJ1-2
D: -
size: -

DNA: TGCAGCGTTAGGACTAGCGGGATTCATACCGGGGAGCTGTTTTTT
CDR3: CSVRTSGIHTGELFF
V: TRBV29-1
J: TRBJ2-2
D: TRBD2
size: few

DNA: TGCGCCAGCAGCTTGGAAGGGGGAACTGAAGCTTTCTTT
CDR3: CASSLEGGTEAFF
V: TRBV7-9
J: TRBJ1-1
D: -
size: many

DNA: TGTGCCAGCAGCCGAGCCCCATCGGGACAAATAGACAACGAGCAGTTCTTC
CDR3: CASSRAPSGQIDNEQFF
V: TRBV7-6
J: TRBJ2-1
D: -
size: many

DNA: TGTGCCAGCAGGAAGGCAAGCCTTGGGAATGAGCAGTTCTTC
CDR3: CASRKASLGNEQFF
V: TRBV6-1
J: TRBJ2-1
D: -
size: few

DNA: TGTGCCAGCGGTACAACGAGGAACACTGAAGCTTTCTTT
CDR3: CASGTTRNTEAFF
V: TRBV27
J: TRBJ1-1
D: -
size: many

DNA: TGTGCCAGCAGTCCCCGCAGACGGGCCAATAGCGGGAGAGGTGACTACGAGCAGTACTTC
CDR3: CASSPRRRANSGRGDYEQYF
V: TRBV28
J: TRBJ2-7
D: TRBD2
size: few

DNA: TGTGCCACCAGAGGACTAGCGGGAGGCGAGCAGTACTTC
CDR3: CATRGLAGGEQYF
V: TRBV24-1
J: TRBJ2-7
D: TRBD2
size: many

DNA: TGTGCCAGCTCACCTATCGGAGGGTCGAACACCGGGGAGCTGTTTTTT
CDR3: CASSPIGGSNTGELFF
V: TRBV18
J: TRBJ2-2
D: -
size: few

DNA: TGTGCCAGCAGCTTCCCAGGGGACAATCAGCCCCAGCATTTT
CDR3: CASSFPGDNQPQHF
V: TRBV7-8
J: TRBJ1-5
D: -
size: -

DNA: TGTGCCTGGAGTGTTGGCCCCTGGGATGGCTACACCTTC
CDR3: CAWSVGPWDGYTF
V: TRBV30
J: TRBJ1-2
D: -
size: many

DNA: TGTGCCATCCAAGAAAGGGCTAGCGGGAGCCACAATGAGCAGTTCTTC
CDR3: CAIQERASGSHNEQFF
V: TRBV10-3
J: TRBJ2-1
D: TRBD2
size: -

DNA: TGTGCCAGCAGCTTCGGGACAATATACAATGAGCAGTTCTTC
CDR3: CASSFGTIYNEQFF
V: TRBV9
J: TRBJ2-1
D: -
size: -

DNA: TGTGCCAGCAGCTCACAACTAGCGGGAGCCCTCGCAGATACGCAGTATTTT
CDR3: CASSSQLAGALADTQYF
V: TRBV5-4
J: TRBJ2-3
D: TRBD2
size: few

DNA: TGTGCCTGGGAATCGTGGCGTACCTACGAGCAGTACTTC
CDR3: CAWESWRTYEQYF
V: TRBV30
J: TRBJ2-7
D: -
size: many

DNA: TGTGCCAGCAGCCCTCAAGGGGTTTTAATCTACGAGCAGTACTTC
CDR3: CASSPQGVLIYEQYF
V: TRBV11-2
J: TRBJ2-7
D: -
size: few

DNA: TGTGCCAGCAGCTTTCAGGGAGGGACTGGAGGCTACACCTTC
CDR3: CASSFQGGTGGYTF
V: TRBV7-2
J: TRBJ1-2
D: -
size: -

DNA: TGTGCCAGTAGGCCCGAAGGGGGCCGGAACACTGAAGCTTTCTTT
CDR3: CASRPEGGRNTEAFF
V: TRBV19
J: TRBJ1-1
D: TRBD1
size: few

DNA: TGTGCCAGCAGTGCGGTTTCGGGACGGTCCTACGAGCAGTACTTC
CDR3: CASSAVSGRSYEQYF
V: TRBV6-1
J: TRBJ2-7
D: -
size: -

DNA: TGCGCCAGCAGCCAAGCCCAACGGGTAGCGGGAGAAACAGATACGCAGTATTTT
CDR3: CASSQAQRVAGETDTQYF
V: TRBV4-1
J: TRBJ2-3
D: TRBD2
size: many

DNA: TGTGCCAGCACCAGGACAGGGACTGTCTACGAGCAGTACTTC
CDR3: CASTRTGTVYEQYF
V: TRBV6-2/TRBV6-3
J: TRBJ2-7
D: TRBD1
size: -

DNA: TGTGCCACCAGCAGAGATCGTAATTCACCCCTCCACTTT
CDR3: CATSRDRNSPLHF
V: TRBV15
J: TRBJ1-6
D: -
size: few

DNA: TGTGCCAGTACCCAATCTGTCAGCCGGGGCAATGAGCAGTTCTTC
CDR3: CASTQSVSRGNEQFF
V: TRBV19
J: TRBJ2-1
D: -
size: once

DNA: TGTGCCAGCAGCAATGGACAGGGGGCTATCTATGAGCAGTTCTTC
CDR3: CASSNGQGAIYEQFF
V: TRBV7-2
J: TRBJ2-1
D: TRBD1
size: many

DNA: TGTGCCAGCAGCCGGGGGGCAGGAAGCTCGAAAGAGACCCAGTACTTC
CDR3: CASSRGAGSSKETQYF
V: TRBV11-2
J: TRBJ2-5
D: -
size: -

DNA: TGTGCCAGTAGCCCCTGGGCAGGGGGTAACGAGCAGTACTTC
CDR3: CASSPWAGGNEQYF
V: TRBV19
J: TRBJ2-7
D: TRBD1
size: -

DNA: TGCGCCAGCAGTGATGGGAGCGGGGCGTACGAGCAGTACTTC
CDR3: CASSDGSGAYEQYF
V: TRBV10-1
J: TRBJ2-7
D: TRBD2
size: many

DNA: TGTGCCAGCAGTGAAGGTCTAGCGGGAGGGCCAAAGTACGAGCAGTACTTC
CDR3: CASSEGLAGGPKYEQYF
V: TRBV6-1
J: TRBJ2-7
D: TRBD2
size: once

DNA: TGCAGTGCCGGGGGGGGAGGGCCAACATACGAGCAGTACTTC
CDR3: CSAGGGGPTYEQYF
V: TRBV20-1
J: TRBJ2-7
D: TRBD2
size: many

DNA: TGTGCCAGCAGCTCACCAAGGGGCCAGCGCTCCTACGAGCAGTACTTC
CDR3: CASSSPRGQRSYEQYF
V: TRBV5-4
J: TRBJ2-7
D: -
size: few

DNA: TGTGCCAGCATCCCCCCTGGGCGGGGGATAGATACGCAGTATTTT
CDR3: CASIPPGRGIDTQYF
V: TRBV7-8
J: TRBJ2-3
D: TRBD2
size: many

DNA: TGTGCCAGCAGTTGGCTAGCGGGAACCCACGAGCAGTACTTC
CDR3: CASSWLAGTHEQYF
V: TRBV6-1
J: TRBJ2-7
D: TRBD2
size: many

DNA: TGCAGTGCTAGAGCCCAAGGAGGGGAGCAGTACTTC
CDR3: CSARAQGGEQYF
V: TRBV20-1
J: TRBJ2-7
D: -
size: -

DNA: TGTGCCAGTAGTCTCTTTGATAGCAATCAGCCCCAGCATTTT
CDR3: CASSLFDSNQPQHF
V: TRBV19
J: TRBJ1-5
D: -
size: -

DNA: TGTGCCAGCAGTTCCACCGCTGACAGCTCCTACGAGCAGTACTTC
CDR3: CASSSTADSSYEQYF
V: TRBV28
J: TRBJ2-7
D: -
size: many

DNA: TGTGCCAGCTCACCACCAGGGAAGACTGAAGCTTTCTTT
CDR3: CASSPPGKTEAFF
V: TRBV18
J: TRBJ1-1
D: -
size: many

DNA: TGTGCCAGCAAGACTAGCGGCTCCTACGAGCAGTACTTC
CDR3: CASKTSGSYEQYF
V: TRBV27
J: TRBJ2-7
D: TRBD2
size: many

DNA: TGCAGTGCGCCTAATGCCGAGACAGGGACCTACGAGCAGTACTTC
CDR3: CSAPNAETGTYEQYF
V: TRBV20-1
J: TRBJ2-7
D: TRBD1
size: few

DNA: TGCGCCAGCAGCCCCTCCGTTCAGGGGGGGAATAGCAATCAGCCCCAGCATTTT
CDR3: CASSPSVQGGNSNQPQHF
V: TRBV4-1
J: TRBJ1-5
D: TRBD1
size: -

DNA: TGTGCCAGCAGGGTTCGGGGGGGCCGGGATACGCAGTATTTT
CDR3: CASRVRGGRDTQYF
V: TRBV2
J: TRBJ2-3
D: TRBD2
size: many

DNA: TGTGCCAGCAGCTTAGTGGCGGGGGGAGAAGCTGGCTACACCTTC
CDR3: CASSLVAGGEAGYTF
V: TRBV7-8
J: TRBJ1-2
D: -
size: -

DNA: TGCAGCGTTGAACAAGGACAGGGAACCTATGGCTACACCTTC
CDR3: CSVEQGQGTYGYTF
V: TRBV29-1
J: TRBJ1-2
D: TRBD1
size: -

DNA: TGTGCCATCTCTAGGGGGCCCGGGGAGACCCAGTACTTC
CDR3: CAISRGPGETQYF
V: TRBV10-3
J: TRBJ2-5
D: TRBD1
size: few

DNA: TGTGCCAGCAGTGAAAAGAGGGTTACCGGGGAGCTGTTTTTT
CDR3: CASSEKRVTGELFF
V: TRBV6-1
J: TRBJ2-2
D: -
size: -

DNA: TGTGCCAGCGTTAGCGGGGGAATCTACGAGCAGTACTTC
CDR3: CASVSGGIYEQYF
V: TRBV6-1
J: TRBJ2-7
D: TRBD2
size: few

DNA: TGCAGTGCTAGAGTTCACGACTACCCCGAGCAGTACTTC
CDR3: CSARVHDYPEQYF
V: TRBV20-1
J: TRBJ2-7
D: -
size: many

DNA: TGTGCCAGCAGTGGACAGGCCAATCAGCCCCAGCATTTT
CDR3: CASSGQANQPQHF
V: TRBV2
J: TRBJ1-5
D: -
size: many